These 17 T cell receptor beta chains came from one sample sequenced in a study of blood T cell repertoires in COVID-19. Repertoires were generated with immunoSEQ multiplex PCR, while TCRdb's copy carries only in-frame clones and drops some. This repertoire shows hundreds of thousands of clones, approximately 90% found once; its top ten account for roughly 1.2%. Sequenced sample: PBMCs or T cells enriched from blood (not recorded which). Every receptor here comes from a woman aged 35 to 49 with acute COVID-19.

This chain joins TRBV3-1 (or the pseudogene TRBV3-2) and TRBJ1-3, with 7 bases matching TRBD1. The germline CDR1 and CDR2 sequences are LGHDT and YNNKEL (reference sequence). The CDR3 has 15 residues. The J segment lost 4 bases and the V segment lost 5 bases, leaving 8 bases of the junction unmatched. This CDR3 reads CASSFGQEYGNTIYF. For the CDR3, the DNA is TGTGCCAGCAGCTTCGGACAGGAATACGGAAACACCATATATTTT.

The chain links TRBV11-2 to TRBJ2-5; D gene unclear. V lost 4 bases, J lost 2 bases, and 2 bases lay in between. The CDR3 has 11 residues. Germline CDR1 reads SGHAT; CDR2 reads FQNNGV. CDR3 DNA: TGTGCCAGCAGCTCACAAGAGACCCAGTACTTC. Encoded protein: CASSSQETQYF.

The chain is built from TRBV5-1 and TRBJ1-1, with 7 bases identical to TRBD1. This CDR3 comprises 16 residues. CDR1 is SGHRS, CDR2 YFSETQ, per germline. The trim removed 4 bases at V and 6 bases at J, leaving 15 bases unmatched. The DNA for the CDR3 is TGCGCCAGCAGCCCGTCTCTAGGGGGCGCGACCGCTGAAGCTTTCTTT. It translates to CASSPSLGGATAEAFF.

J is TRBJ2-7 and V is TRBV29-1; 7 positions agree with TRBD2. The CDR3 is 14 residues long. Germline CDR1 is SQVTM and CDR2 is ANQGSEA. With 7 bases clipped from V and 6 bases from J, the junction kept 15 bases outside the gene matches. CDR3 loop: CSALKGRAFCEQYF. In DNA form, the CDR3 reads TGCAGCGCCCTCAAAGGGAGGGCCTTCTGCGAGCAGTACTTC.

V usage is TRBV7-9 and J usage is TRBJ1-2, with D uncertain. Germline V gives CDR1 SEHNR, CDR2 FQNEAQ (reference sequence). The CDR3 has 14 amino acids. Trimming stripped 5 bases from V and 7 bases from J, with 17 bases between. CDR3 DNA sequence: TGTGCCAGCAGCCTACCTGTCCTCTCATCTGGCTACACCTTC. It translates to CASSLPVLSSGYTF.

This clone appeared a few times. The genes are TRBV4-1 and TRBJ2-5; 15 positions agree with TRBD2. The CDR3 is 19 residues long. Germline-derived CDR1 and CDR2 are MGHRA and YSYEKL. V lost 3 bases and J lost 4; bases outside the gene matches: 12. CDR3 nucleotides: TGCGCCAGCAGCCACCCCGGACTAGCGGGAGGGCCAGGGCGAGAGACCCAGTACTTC. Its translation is CASSHPGLAGGPGRETQYF.

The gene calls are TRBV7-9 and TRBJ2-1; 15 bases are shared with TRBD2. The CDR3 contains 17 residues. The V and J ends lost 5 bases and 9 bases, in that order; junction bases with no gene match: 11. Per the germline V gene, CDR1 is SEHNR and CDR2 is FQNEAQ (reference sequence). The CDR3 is CASSPQAGLAGGFEQFF. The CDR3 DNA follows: TGTGCCAGCAGCCCACAAGCGGGACTAGCGGGAGGTTTTGAGCAGTTCTTC.

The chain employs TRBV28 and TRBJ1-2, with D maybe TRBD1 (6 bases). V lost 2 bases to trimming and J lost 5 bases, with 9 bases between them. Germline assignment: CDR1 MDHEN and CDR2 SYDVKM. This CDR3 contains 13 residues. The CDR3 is CASSLGGAYGYTF. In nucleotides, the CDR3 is TGTGCCAGCAGTTTAGGGGGGGCGTATGGCTACACCTTC.

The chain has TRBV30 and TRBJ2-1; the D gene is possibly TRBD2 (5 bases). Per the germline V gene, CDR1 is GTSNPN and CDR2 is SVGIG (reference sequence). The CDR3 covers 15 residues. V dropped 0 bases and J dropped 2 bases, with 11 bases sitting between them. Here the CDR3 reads CAWSVPAAPYNEQFF. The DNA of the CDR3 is TGTGCCTGGAGTGTACCAGCGGCCCCCTACAATGAGCAGTTCTTC.

The DNA of the CDR3 is TGTGCCATCAGTAACAGGGTACTACAAGCTTTCTTT. It yields the protein CAISNRVLQAFF. The chain recombines TRBV10-3 with TRBJ1-1; the D gene is possibly TRBD1 (6 bases). Germline values: CDR1 ENHRY, CDR2 SYGVKD. The V gene lost 5 bases and the J gene lost 9 bases, with 13 bases spanning the gap. This CDR3 is 12 amino acids long.

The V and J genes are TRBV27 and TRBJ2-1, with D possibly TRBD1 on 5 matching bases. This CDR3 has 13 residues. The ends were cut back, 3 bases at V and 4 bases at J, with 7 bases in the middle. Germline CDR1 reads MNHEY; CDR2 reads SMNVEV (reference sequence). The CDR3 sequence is CASSLDTYNEQFF. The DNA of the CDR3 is TGTGCCAGCAGTTTGGACACATACAATGAGCAGTTCTTC.

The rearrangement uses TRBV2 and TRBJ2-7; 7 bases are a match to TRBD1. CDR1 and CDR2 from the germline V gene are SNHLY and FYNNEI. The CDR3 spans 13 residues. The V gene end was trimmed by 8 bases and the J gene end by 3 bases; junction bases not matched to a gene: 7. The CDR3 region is CASRDSGLYEQYF. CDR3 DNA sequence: TGTGCCAGCCGGGACAGCGGACTCTACGAGCAGTACTTC.

CDR3 DNA: TGTGCCAGCAGTTTTATATTCACTGAAGCTTTCTTT. As protein: CASSFIFTEAFF. V is TRBV12-3 or TRBV12-4 and J is TRBJ1-1; D unclear. The CDR3 runs 12 residues. Between the trimmed V and J ends, which lost 3 bases and 4 bases, there was a span of 6 bases.

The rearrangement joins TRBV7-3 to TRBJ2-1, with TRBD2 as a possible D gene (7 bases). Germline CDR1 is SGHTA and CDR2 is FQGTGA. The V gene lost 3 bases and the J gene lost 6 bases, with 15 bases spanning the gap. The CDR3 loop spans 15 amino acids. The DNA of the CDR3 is TGTGCCAGCAGCTTTCAAAGCGGGACAAGCAATGAGCAGTTCTTC. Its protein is CASSFQSGTSNEQFF.

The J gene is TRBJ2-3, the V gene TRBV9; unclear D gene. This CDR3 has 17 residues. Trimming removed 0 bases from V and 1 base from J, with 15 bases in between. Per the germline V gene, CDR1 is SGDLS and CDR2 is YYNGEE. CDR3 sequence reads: CASSVGSVSFGTDTQYF. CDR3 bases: TGTGCCAGCAGCGTAGGGTCTGTGAGTTTCGGCACAGATACGCAGTATTTT.

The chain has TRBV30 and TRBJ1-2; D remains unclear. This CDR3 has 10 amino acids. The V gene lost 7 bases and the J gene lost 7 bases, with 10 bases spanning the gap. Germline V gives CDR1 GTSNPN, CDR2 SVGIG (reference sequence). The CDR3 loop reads CASSGSGYTF. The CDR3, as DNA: TGTGCCTCGTCGGGAAGTGGCTACACCTTC.

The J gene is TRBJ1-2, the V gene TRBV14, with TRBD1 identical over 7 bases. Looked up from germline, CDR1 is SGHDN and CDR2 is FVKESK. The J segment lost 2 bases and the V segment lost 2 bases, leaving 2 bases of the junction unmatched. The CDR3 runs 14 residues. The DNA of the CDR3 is TGTGCCAGCAGCCAATCGACAGGGAACTATGGCTACACCTTC. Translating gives CASSQSTGNYGYTF.